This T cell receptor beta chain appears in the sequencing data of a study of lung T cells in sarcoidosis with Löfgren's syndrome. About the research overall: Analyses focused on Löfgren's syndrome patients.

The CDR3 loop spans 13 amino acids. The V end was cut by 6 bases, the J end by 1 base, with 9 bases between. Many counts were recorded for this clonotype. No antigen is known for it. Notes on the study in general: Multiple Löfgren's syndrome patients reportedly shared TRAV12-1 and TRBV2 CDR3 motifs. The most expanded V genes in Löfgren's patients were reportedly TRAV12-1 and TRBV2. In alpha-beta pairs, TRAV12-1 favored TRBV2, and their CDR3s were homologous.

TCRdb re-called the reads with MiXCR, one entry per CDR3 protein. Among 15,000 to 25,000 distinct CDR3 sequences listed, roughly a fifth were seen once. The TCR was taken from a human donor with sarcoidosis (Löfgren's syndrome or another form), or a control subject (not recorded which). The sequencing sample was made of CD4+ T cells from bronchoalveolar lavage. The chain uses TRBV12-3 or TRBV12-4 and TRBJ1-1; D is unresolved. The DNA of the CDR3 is TGTGCCAGCAGGTTACACGCGAACACTGAAGCTTTCTTT. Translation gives CASRLHANTEAFF.